This T cell receptor beta chain stems from a study of cytomegalovirus exposure and HLA in healthy donors (dated by TCRdb to 2015 to 2018). Background on the whole study: An earlier analysis of several hundred of the donors reported about 250 Gb of sequence data and 120 million or so unique TCR beta sequences from some 180 million T cells. Donor age, sex, ethnicity and CMV serostatus were compiled together with the repertoire data. The study profiled the T cell repertoires of 500 to 800 subjects by immunosequencing and related them to cytomegalovirus serostatus. A later genetic analysis used genome-wide SNP genotypes for about 55% of the 666 donors, treating that subset as a discovery cohort. To study patterns of TCR occurrence, a later analysis re-analyzed previously published TCR beta repertoires from several hundred donors and added high-resolution HLA genotyping. Class I and class II HLA loci were covered by the typing at four-digit resolution. About five DR-DQ haplotypes were handled as single units for association and clustering, since linkage in the cohort was strong. Of the 398 genotyped donors, around 81% fell in the genetic ancestry cluster associated with self-reported Caucasian donors. All discovery cohort repertoires had been generated using a single sequencing platform. In an earlier analysis of roughly 600 of the donors, high-throughput TCR beta sequencing was used to judge whether each TCR beta V gene segment behaved as functional or pseudogenic. An early release that covered some 630 HLA-typed donors contained around 330 gigabases of sequencing data and 70 million to 100 million unique TCR sequences. In addition to the first cohort of 666 subjects, a separate validation cohort of approximately 110 different subjects was used. The number of donors typed differed by locus, with roughly 629-640 for A, B, C, DRB1 and DQB1, 522 for DQA1, 600 to 610 for DPA1, and some 450 for DPB1. The later analysis used no new phenotypic data to find candidate immune exposures, relying instead on TCR beta sequences and their occurrence across donors. The study aimed to test whether signatures of past pathogen exposure could be identified by cataloging public T cell receptors. Across about 380 genotyped donors of the cohort, an average of approximately 200,000 unique TCR beta nucleotide sequences per donor were sequenced, and around 20% of those sequences were non-productive. High-throughput TCR immunosequencing, statistical association of individual TCRs with disease status, and machine learning were combined to predict cytomegalovirus infection status.

Comments on this clone: Its antigen specificity is not known. No much larger clonotype is one base removed from it; base qualities were not supplied.

What the study reported, not specific to this receptor: According to a later analysis, most CMV-associated TCR beta chains appeared to be HLA-restricted, and the HLA associations seemed to be driven largely by CMV exposure. Roughly uniform sequencing depth across donors was assumed in presence/absence analyses, although this assumption may not hold. According to the authors, the approach could potentially be generalized to other disease states and immunological phenotypes. Assigning TCR associations to individual alleles was difficult when HLA alleles, especially DR and DQ, strongly co-occurred. A later analysis found that TCR association rates varied across HLA loci, with DRB1 alleles showing the most associated TCRs and HLA-C alleles the fewest. The study listed approximately 150 TCR beta chains as associated with cytomegalovirus. Because counts were too low, some 17 rarely observed V segments, including chromosome 9 orphons, were excluded from the earlier analysis of 587 of the donors. A further reported finding was that TCR beta sequences accurately predicted the HLA-A and HLA-B alleles for most subjects in the first cohort. An association between a missense DCLRE1C variant and V-gene and J-gene trimming of TCR beta chains was found in a later genetic analysis and replicated in an independent cohort. Most TCR sequences were seen in very few donors, while some public TCRs were found in many individuals. In a later analysis, several top co-occurrence clusters were reported to appear linked to parvovirus B19, influenza, CMV and Epstein-Barr virus. The classifier was reported to diagnose cytomegalovirus status with high specificity and sensitivity in both the original cohort and the validation cohort. A few of the identified cytomegalovirus-associated TCR beta chains were confirmed in vitro to be specific for cytomegalovirus antigens. An earlier analysis of around 500 of the donors showed that most TCR beta V segments appeared in productive rearrangements either about 87% or about 30% of the time, which broadly matched IMGT annotations. Because HLA typing was missing for some donors at each locus, association tests included only the typed subset. According to a later genetic analysis, donors in an Asian-associated ancestry cluster had fewer N-insertions in productive TCRs than the approximately 650-donor mean. At a false discovery rate of 0.05, a later analysis linked 15,000 to 20,000 TCR beta sequences to specific HLA alleles. The sequencing pipeline was judged likely to have produced a cluster of highly shared sequence variants as a technical artifact. In this cohort, only TCR beta chains were sequenced, and detectable features were limited by the absence of alpha or paired-chain data. Some IMGT-functional V segments, including TRBV6-2 and TRBV6-3, could not be distinguished by the 87-base-pair reads and were therefore excluded. Immune exposure information for the cohort was limited to CMV serostatus. Correlated functional status among segregating V segments might reflect linkage disequilibrium, but an unknown experimental factor could not be ruled out. In a later analysis, HLA-associated TCR beta chains were found to be more clonally expanded and to have lower generation probabilities than equally common non-associated chains.

Taken from the germline V gene (reference sequence), the CDR1 and CDR2 loops are WNHNN and SYGVQD. V is clipped by 3 bases and J by 3 bases, and the sequence between their germline boundaries is 16 bases long. Spanning cysteine to phenylalanine, the CDR3 consists of 16 amino acids. Here the CDR3 DNA is all that survives: 48 bases in frame from base 1. Libraries were prepared through the immunoSEQ multiplex PCR assay. A mixture of 60 forward primers for TCR Vbeta segments and 13 reverse primers for TCR Jbeta segments was used in the multiplex PCR. The CDR3 region of rearranged TCR beta genes was amplified from genomic DNA by a multiplex PCR assay. Amplified TCR beta libraries were sequenced as 87-base-pair reads on the Illumina HiSeq System. The authors' pipeline ran thus. In a later analysis, around 80 million unique TCR beta chains were counted across the approximately 640 repertoires, and about 9.9 million of these chains were shared by at least two donors. A nearest-neighbor algorithm error-corrected the raw reads and collapsed the reads into unique sequences, merging closely related sequences to remove PCR and sequencing errors. To assign V, D and J gene segments, CDR3 sequences were aligned to IMGT reference sequences. Each retained sequence needed at least a six-nucleotide match to both a V gene segment and a J gene segment. Rearrangements were called productive when the CDR3 lacked stop codons and stayed in frame with V and J; all others were non-productive. Following IMGT convention, CDR3 was defined as the stretch from the second conserved V-encoded cysteine up to the conserved J-encoded phenylalanine. Sequences without an unambiguous match to a single V gene segment were excluded from the earlier analysis of 500 to 700 of the donors. In an earlier analysis of 450 to 700 of the donors, V segments were called functional above 56.7% productive rearrangements and were called segregating when the between-donor standard deviation exceeded 5%. A statistical classification framework was built for diagnosing cytomegalovirus status from the catalog of TCR beta chain sequences. In a later analysis, TCR nucleotide sequences were compared against IMGT/GENE-DB human TR gene sequences so that V and J genes could be assigned. A later analysis assigned CDR3 sequences and most-parsimonious VDJ recombination scenarios with the TCRdist pipeline. A later analysis defined each TCR beta chain by its CDR3 amino acid sequence plus V-gene family, and excluded reads lacking a unique V-gene family. In a later analysis, approximately 640 highly shared, low-generation-probability nucleotide sequences were removed to address suspected cross-contamination and a sequencing artifact. In a later analysis, a clonal expansion index for each public chain was calculated from normalized within-repertoire ranks of inferred template counts. In a later analysis, generation probabilities were computed with a VDJ recombination model fitted to out-of-frame rearrangements, and the resulting probabilities were checked against IGoR. In a later analysis, TCR-TCR, TCR-HLA and TCR-CMV co-occurrence was scored with hypergeometric tests, and a repertoire-size bias correction was applied to TCR pairs. False discovery rates were estimated in a later analysis by permuting HLA or CMV assignments 20 times. In a later analysis, co-occurring TCRs were grouped using DBSCAN, and TCRdist sequence similarity was added for clustering within HLA-allele-positive subsets. Repertoires with fewer than 30,000 or more than 120,000 public chains, plus five repertoires with anomalous nucleotide sharing, were excluded from co-occurrence clustering. Held by TCRdb, this immuneACCESS table contains in-frame sequences only and omits some clones. Under half of the omission traces to an unresolved V gene where checked; the cause of the rest is unknown. V and J calls and clone size are copied from that table; D and trimming were computed from the DNA. The sample table contains roughly 120,000 clones; only one count was recorded for over 60% of them. The top ten constitute less than 3.5% of the sample.

In total, about 650 healthy bone marrow donors made up the cohort. At the time of sampling, every cohort member was nominally healthy, though immune exposures that went unrecorded were likely present. The donor was CMV seropositive and belonged to the group of 270 or so seropositive cohort members. A peripheral blood sample was provided by each donor, and peripheral blood mononuclear cells were used for TCR beta sequencing. The Qiagen DNeasy Blood Extraction Kit was used to extract genomic DNA from the blood cell samples. The origin of this receptor is a woman between 40 and 50 years old in good health and CMV-seropositive. The sequence links TRBV10-1 to TRBJ2-3; the D segment could be TRBD2, given 7 matching bases. Specimen: PBMCs. The sequence in DNA is TGCGCCAGCAGTGAAGGTCGGGGGGCAGGGACAGATACGCAGTATTTT. This translates into CASSEGRGAGTDTQYF.